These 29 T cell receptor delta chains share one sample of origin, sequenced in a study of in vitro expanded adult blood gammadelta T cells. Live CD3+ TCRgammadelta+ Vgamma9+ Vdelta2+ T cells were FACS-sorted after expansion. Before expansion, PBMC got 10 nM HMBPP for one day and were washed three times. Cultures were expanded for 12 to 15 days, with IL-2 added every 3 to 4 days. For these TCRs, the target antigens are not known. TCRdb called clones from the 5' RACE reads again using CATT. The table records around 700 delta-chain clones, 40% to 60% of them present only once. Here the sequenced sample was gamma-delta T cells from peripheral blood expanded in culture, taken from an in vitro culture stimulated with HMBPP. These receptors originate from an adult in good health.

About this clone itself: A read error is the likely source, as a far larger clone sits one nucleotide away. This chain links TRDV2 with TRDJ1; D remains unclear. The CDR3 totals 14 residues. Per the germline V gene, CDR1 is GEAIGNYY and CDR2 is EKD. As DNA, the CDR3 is TGTGCCCGTGACTCCCTAGCCCAAGAGGATAAACTCATCTTT. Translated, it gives CARDSLAQEDKLIF.

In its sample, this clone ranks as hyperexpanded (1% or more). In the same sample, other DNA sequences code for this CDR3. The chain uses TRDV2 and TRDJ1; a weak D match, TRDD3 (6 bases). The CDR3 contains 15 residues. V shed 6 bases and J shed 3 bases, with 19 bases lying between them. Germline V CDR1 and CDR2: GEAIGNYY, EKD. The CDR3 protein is CACFDLGTEPDKLIF. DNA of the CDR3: TGTGCCTGTTTCGACCTGGGGACAGAGCCCGATAAACTCATCTTT.

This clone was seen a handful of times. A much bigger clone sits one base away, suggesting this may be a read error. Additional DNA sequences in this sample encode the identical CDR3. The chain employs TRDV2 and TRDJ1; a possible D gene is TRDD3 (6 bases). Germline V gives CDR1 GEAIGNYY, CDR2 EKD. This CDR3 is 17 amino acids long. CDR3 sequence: CACVSLDLGPDTDKLIF. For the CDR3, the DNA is TGTGCCTGTGTCTCTCTTGACCTGGGGCCGGACACAGATAAACTCATCTTT.

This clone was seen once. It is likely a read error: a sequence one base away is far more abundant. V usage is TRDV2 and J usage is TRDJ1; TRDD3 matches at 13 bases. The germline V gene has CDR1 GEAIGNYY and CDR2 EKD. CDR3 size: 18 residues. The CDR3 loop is CARDTVGLGDTNTDKLIF. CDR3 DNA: TGTGCCCGTGACACCGTGGGACTGGGGGATACGAACACCGATAAACTCATCTTT.

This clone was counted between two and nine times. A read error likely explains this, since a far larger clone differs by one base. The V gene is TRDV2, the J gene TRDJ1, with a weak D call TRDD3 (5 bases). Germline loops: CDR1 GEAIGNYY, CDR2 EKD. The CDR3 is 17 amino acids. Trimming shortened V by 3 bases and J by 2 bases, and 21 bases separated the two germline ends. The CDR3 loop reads CACDVLPRSGVTDKLIF. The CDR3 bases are TGTGCCTGTGACGTTCTGCCACGGAGTGGGGTTACCGATAAACTCATCTTT.

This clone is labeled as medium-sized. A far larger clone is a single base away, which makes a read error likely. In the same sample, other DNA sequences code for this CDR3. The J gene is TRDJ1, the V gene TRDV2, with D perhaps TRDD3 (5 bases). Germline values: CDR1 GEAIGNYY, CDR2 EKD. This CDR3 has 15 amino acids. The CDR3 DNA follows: TGTGCCTGTGACACCGTGGGGACTCACACAGATAAACTCATCTTT. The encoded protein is CACDTVGTHTDKLIF.

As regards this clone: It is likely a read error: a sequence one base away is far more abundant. This CDR3 is CACVGLGDTERYTDKLIF. The CDR3 DNA sequence: TGTGCCTGTGTCGGACTGGGGGATACAGAGAGGTACACCGATAAACTCATCTTT. V gene TRDV2 combines with J gene TRDJ1, with 12 bases matching TRDD3. The V segment lost 5 bases and the J segment 0 bases; nucleotides outside the gene matches: 12. This CDR3 contains 18 residues. Germline-derived CDR1 and CDR2 are GEAIGNYY and EKD.

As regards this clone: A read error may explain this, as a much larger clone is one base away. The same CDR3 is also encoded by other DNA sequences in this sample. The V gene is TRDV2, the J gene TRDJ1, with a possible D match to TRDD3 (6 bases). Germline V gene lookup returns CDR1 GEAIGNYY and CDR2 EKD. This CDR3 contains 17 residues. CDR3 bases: TGTGCCTGTGTCTCTCTTGACCTGGGGCCGGACACTGATAAACTCATCTTT. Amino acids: CACVSLDLGPDTDKLIF.

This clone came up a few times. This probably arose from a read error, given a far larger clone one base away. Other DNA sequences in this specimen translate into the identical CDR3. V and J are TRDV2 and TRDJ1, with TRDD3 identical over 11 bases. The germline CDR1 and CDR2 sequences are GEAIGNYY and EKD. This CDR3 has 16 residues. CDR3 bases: TGTGCCTGTGAGCAACTGGGGGATATAAACACAGATAAACTCATCTTT. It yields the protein CACEQLGDINTDKLIF.

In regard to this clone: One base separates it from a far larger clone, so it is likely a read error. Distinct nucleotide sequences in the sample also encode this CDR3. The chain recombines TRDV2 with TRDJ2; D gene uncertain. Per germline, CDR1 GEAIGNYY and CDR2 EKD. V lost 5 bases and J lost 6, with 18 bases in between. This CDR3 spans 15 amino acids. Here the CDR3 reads CACAPLDRFPAQLFF. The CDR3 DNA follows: TGTGCCTGTGCCCCCTTAGACAGGTTTCCAGCACAACTCTTCTTT.

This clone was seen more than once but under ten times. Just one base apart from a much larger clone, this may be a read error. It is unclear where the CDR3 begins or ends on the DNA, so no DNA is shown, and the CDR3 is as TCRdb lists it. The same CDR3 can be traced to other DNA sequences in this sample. CDR3 in amino acids: CSVLLCSKRATGGRLPYTDKLIF. The chain recombines TRAV29/DV5 with TRDJ1; the D call in the table, TRDD3, was not verified against the DNA. The CDR3 adds up to 23 amino acids, both ends counted. Germline assignment: CDR1 NSMFDY and CDR2 ISSIKDK.

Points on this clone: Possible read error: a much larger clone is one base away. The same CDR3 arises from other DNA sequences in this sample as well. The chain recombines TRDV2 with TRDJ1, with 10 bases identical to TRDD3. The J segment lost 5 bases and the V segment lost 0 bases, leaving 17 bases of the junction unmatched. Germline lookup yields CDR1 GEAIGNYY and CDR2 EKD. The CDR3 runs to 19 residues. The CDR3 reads CACDTLPGDTRENADKLIF. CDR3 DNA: TGTGCCTGTGACACCCTCCCGGGGGATACGCGGGAGAACGCAGATAAACTCATCTTT.

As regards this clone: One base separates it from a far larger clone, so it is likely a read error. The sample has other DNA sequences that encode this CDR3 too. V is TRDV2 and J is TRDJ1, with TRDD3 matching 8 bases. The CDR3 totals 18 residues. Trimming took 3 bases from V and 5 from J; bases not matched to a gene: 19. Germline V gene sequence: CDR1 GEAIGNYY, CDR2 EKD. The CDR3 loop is CACDPVGDVPRGTDKLIF. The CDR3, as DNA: TGTGCCTGTGACCCCGTGGGGGATGTTCCCCGAGGCACTGATAAACTCATCTTT.

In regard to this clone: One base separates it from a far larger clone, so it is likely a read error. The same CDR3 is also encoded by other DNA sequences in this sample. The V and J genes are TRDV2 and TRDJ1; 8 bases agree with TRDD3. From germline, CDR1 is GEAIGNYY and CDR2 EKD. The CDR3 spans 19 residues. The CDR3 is CACDTLRRAEGDKVDKLIF. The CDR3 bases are TGTGCCTGTGACACCCTAAGAAGGGCCGAGGGGGATAAGGTCGATAAACTCATTTTT.

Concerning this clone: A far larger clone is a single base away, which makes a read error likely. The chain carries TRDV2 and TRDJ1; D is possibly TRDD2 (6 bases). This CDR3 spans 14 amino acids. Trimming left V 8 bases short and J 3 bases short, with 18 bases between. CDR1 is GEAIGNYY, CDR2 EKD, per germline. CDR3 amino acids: CALESHPTSDKLIF. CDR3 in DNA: TGTGCCTTGGAGTCCCATCCTACCTCCGATAAACTCATCTTT.

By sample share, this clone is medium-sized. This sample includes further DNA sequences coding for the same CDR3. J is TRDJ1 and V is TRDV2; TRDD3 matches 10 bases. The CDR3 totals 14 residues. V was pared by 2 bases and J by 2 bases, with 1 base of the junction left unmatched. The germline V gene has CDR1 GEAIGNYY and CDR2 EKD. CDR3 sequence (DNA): TGTGCCTGTGACAGACTGGGGGATACCGATAAACTCATCTTT. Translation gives CACDRLGDTDKLIF.

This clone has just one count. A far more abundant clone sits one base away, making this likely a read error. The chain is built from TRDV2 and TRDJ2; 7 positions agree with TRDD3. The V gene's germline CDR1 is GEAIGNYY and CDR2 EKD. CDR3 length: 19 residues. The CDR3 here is CAFDTVGSTSMGETAQLFF. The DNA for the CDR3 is TGTGCCTTTGACACGGTGGGGAGTACGTCAATGGGGGAGACAGCACAACTCTTCTTT.

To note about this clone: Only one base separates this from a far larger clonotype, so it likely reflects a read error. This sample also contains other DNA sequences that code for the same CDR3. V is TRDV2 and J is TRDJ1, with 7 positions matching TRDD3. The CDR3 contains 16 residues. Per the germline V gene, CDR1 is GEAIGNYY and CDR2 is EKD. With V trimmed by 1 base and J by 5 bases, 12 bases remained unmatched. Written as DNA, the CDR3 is TGTGCCTGTGACACGATGGTGGGGGACTCCACAGATAAACTCATCTTT. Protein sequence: CACDTMVGDSTDKLIF.

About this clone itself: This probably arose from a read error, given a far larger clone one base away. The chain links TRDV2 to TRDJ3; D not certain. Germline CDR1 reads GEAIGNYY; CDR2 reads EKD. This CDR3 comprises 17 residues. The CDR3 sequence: CARDTPQVSWDTRQMFF. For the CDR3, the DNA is TGTGCCCGTGACACCCCCCAAGTATCCTGGGACACCCGACAGATGTTTTTC.

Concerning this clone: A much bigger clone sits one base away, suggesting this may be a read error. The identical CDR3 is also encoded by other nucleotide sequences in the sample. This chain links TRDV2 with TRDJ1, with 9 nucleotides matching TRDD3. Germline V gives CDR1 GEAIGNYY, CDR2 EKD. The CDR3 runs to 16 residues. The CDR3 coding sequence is TGTGCCTGTGACCCTCTGGGGGATTCTAACACAGATAAACTCATCTTT. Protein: CACDPLGDSNTDKLIF.

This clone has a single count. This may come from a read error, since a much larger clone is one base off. CDR3 DNA: TGTGCCTGTGACACCTTGTGGACTGCAACTGGGGGATACCGAACTGATAAACTCATCTTT. Residues: CACDTLWTATGGYRTDKLIF. The chain carries TRDV2 and TRDJ1, with 12 bases identical to TRDD3. The V gene's germline CDR1 is GEAIGNYY and CDR2 EKD. The CDR3 has 20 amino acids. V was clipped by 0 bases and J by 5 bases; unmatched bases: 18.

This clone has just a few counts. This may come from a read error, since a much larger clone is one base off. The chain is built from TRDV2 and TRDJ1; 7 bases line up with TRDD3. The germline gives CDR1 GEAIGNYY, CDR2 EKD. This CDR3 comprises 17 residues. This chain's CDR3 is CACDPILLGMLTEKLIF. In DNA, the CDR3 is TGTGCCTGTGACCCGATTTTACTGGGGATGCTAACCGAAAAACTCATCTTT.

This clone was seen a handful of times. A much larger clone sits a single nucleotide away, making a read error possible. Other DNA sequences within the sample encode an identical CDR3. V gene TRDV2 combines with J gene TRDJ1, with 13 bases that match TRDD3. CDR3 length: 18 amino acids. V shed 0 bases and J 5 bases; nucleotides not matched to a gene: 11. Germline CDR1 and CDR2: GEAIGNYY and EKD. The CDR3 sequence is CACDTLHTGGYAGDKLIF. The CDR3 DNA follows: TGTGCCTGTGACACCCTCCATACTGGGGGATACGCGGGTGATAAACTCATCTTT.

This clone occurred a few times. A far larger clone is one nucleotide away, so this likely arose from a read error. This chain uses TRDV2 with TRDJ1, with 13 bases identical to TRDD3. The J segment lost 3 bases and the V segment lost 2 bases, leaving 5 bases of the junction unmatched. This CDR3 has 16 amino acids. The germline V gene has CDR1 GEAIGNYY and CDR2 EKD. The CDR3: CACDILGDTWPDKLIF. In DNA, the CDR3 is TGTGCCTGTGACATACTGGGGGATACGTGGCCCGATAAACTCATCTTT.

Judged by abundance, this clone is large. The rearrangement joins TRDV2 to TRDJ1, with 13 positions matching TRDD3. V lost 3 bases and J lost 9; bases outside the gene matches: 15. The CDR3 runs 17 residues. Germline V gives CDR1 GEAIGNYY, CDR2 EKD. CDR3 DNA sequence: TGTGCCTGTGACGCTATACTGGGGGATACGCAAGGGTCCGAACTCATCTTT. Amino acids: CACDAILGDTQGSELIF.

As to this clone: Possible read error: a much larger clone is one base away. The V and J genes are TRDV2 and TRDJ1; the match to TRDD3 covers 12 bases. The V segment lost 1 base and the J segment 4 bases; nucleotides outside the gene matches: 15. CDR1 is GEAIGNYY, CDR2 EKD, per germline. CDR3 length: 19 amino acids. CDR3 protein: CACDTLLLGDTRDNDKLIF. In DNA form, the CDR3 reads TGTGCCTGTGACACGCTGCTACTGGGGGATACAAGAGACAACGATAAACTCATCTTT.

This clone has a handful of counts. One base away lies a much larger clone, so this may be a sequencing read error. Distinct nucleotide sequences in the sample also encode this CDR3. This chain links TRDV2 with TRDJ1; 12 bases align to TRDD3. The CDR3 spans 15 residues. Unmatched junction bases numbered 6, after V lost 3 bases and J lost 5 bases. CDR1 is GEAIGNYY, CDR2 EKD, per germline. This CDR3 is CACDGLGDTNDKLIF. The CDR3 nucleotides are TGTGCCTGTGACGGACTGGGGGATACCAATGATAAACTCATCTTT.

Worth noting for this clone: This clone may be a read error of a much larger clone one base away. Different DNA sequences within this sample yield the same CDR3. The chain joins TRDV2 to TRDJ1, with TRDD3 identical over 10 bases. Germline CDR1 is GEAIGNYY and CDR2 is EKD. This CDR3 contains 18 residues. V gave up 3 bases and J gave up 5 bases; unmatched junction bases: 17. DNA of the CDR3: TGTGCCTGTGACTCGATACTGGGGGATTCCACCAGCGGTGATAAACTCATCTTT. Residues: CACDSILGDSTSGDKLIF.

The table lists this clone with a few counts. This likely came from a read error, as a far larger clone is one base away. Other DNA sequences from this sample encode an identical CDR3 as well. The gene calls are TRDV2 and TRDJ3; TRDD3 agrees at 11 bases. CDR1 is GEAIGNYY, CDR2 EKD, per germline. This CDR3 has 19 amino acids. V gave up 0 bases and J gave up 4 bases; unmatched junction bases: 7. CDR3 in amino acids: CACDTILGDISWDTRQMFF. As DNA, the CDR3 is TGTGCCTGTGACACCATACTGGGGGATATTTCATGGGACACCCGACAGATGTTTTTC.